The sequence of this T cell receptor (beta chain) was determined in a study of spatial heterogeneity in lung cancer. All TCR cDNA molecules were individually tagged with a unique molecular identifier. TCRdb passed the 5' RACE reads through MiXCR, listing each CDR3 protein once. Seen here are around 63,000 distinct CDR3 sequences, roughly 6.4% observed once, and the top ten hold over 12%. Whole-study results and caveats: Relative to follow-up, resection was when ubiquitous expanded tumor TCRs appeared more in blood.

This clonotype was counted many times. Its antigen is as yet unknown. Germline CDR1 reads KGHSH; CDR2 reads LQKENI. The CDR3 sequence is 11 residues long. The germline V and J ends were trimmed by 8 bases and 1 base, with 5 bases remaining between them. The time point is: sample taken at primary tumor resection. The sequence came from a female donor with early-stage non-small cell lung cancer. This chain joins TRBV18 and TRBJ2-5; D gene unclear. Sequenced material: PBMCs, taken at surgery. CDR3 sequence reads: CASSPQETQYF. The CDR3 DNA sequence: TGTGCCAGCAGTCCCCAAGAGACCCAGTACTTC.